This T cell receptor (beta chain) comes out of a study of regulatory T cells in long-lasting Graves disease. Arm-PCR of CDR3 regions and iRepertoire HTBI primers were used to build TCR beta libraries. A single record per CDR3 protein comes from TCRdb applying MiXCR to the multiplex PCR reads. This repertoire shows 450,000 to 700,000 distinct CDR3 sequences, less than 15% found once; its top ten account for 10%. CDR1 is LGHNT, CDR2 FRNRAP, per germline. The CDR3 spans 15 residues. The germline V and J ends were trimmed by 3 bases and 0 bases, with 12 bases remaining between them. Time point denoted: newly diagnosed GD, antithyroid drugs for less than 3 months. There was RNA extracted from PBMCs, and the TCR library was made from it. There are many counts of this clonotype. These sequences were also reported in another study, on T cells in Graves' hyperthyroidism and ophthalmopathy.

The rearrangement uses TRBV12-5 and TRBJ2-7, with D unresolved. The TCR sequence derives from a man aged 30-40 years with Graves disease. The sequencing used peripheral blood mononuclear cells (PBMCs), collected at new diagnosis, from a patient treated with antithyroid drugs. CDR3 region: CASGFRGAYSYEQYF. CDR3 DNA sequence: TGTGCTAGTGGTTTTCGCGGAGCGTACTCCTACGAGCAGTACTTC.